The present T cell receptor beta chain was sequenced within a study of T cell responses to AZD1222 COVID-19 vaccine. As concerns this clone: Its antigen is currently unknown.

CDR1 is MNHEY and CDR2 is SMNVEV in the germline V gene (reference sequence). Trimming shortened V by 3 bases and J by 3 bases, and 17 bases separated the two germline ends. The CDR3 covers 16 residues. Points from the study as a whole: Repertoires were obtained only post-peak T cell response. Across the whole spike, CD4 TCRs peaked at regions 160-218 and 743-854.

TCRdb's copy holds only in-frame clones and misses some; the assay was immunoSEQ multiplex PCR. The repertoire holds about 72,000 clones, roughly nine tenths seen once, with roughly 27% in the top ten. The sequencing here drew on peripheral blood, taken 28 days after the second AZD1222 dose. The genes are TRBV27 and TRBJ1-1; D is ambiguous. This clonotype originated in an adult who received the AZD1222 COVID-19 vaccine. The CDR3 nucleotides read TGTGCCAGCAGTTTTAGGCAGTCCAAGTCGGACACTGAAGCTTTCTTT. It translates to CASSFRQSKSDTEAFF.